A selection of T cell receptor beta chains follows, all from one sample in a study of T cell responses to AZD1222 COVID-19 vaccine. Data came from immunoSEQ multiplex PCR; TCRdb stores just in-frame clones and leaves some out. This table has fewer than 130,000 clones, about 90% appearing once. The specimen comprised peripheral blood, sampled 28 days after the second AZD1222 dose. These receptors were taken from an adult who received the AZD1222 COVID-19 vaccine. The CDR3 runs from the conserved cysteine through the conserved F or W. A D gene is named only where the DNA matches it firmly. Expanded clones are given a class, and other clones once, few, many or no size at all.

J	V	size	D	CDR3	DNA
TRBJ2-3	TRBV10-3	NA	TRBD2	CAISESGSGGSDTQYF	TGTGCCATCAGTGAGTCCGGTAGCGGGGGGTCAGATACGCAGTATTTT
TRBJ1-1	TRBV18	NA	NA	CASSPTENTEAFF	TGTGCCAGCTCACCGACAGAGAACACTGAAGCTTTCTTT
TRBJ2-3	TRBV6-6	NA	NA	CASSPLQDTQYF	TGTGCCAGCAGTCCCCTACAGGATACGCAGTATTTT
TRBJ2-1	TRBV5-1	NA	TRBD2	CASSRTSGGSNEQFF	TGCGCCAGCAGCCGGACTAGCGGGGGGAGCAATGAGCAGTTCTTC
TRBJ1-5	TRBV28	NA	NA	CASSLRQGRNQPQHF	TGTGCCAGCAGTTTAAGGCAGGGAAGGAATCAGCCCCAGCATTTT
TRBJ2-5	TRBV28	NA	NA	CASSSPDRQETQYF	TGTGCCAGCAGTTCCCCGGACAGACAAGAGACCCAGTACTTC
TRBJ2-7	TRBV18	NA	TRBD2	CASSPRDYAYEQYF	TGTGCCAGCTCACCAAGGGACTATGCCTACGAGCAGTACTTC
TRBJ2-5	TRBV6-1	NA	NA	CASSESGRAWGETQYF	TGTGCCAGCAGTGAATCGGGCAGGGCGTGGGGGGAGACCCAGTACTTC
TRBJ2-3	TRBV19	NA	NA	CAIARGAASTDTQYF	TGTGCCATCGCGAGAGGGGCGGCTAGCACAGATACGCAGTATTTT
TRBJ2-3	TRBV7-2	NA	NA	CASVAVVTQYF	TGTGCCAGCGTGGCAGTGGTTACGCAGTATTTT
TRBJ2-2	TRBV9	NA	TRBD1	CASSATGQGAVGELFF	TGTGCCAGCAGCGCCACCGGACAGGGGGCGGTCGGGGAGCTGTTTTTT
TRBJ1-1	TRBV5-1	NA	TRBD1	CASSGGTGGLVAFF	TGCGCCAGCAGCGGCGGGACAGGGGGCCTCGTGGCTTTCTTT
TRBJ1-1	TRBV18	once	NA	CASSPPGGRDTEAFF	TGTGCCAGCTCACCACCTGGGGGGAGAGACACTGAAGCTTTCTTT
TRBJ1-2	TRBV3-1/TRBV3-2	NA	NA	CASSPTGVYGYTF	TGTGCCAGCAGCCCGACGGGGGTCTATGGCTACACCTTC
TRBJ2-5	TRBV9	NA	NA	CASSPVPMGKTQYF	TGTGCCAGCAGCCCTGTTCCTATGGGGAAGACCCAGTACTTC